The rows below give T cell receptor beta chains drawn from one sample of a study of shared T cell receptors in the human thymus. Sequenced by immunoSEQ multiplex PCR; TCRdb stores in-frame clones only, minus some. The sample includes some 700,000 clones, 70% to 90% of them seen just once. Separately, the same data were catalogued under a study of human thymus T cells.

Sequenced material: thymocytes. These receptors were collected from a girl less than two years old with a congenital heart defect. Each CDR3 is given without its conserved first and last residue. Size is omitted from some rows. Given values are once, few, many or a class for expanded clones.

CDR3 protein: ASSLLQQMNSTPPYEQY
J gene: TRBJ2-7
clone size: NA
V gene: TRBV5-6

CDR3 protein: ASSPGGLGSHGYT
J gene: TRBJ1-2
clone size: NA
V gene: TRBV27

CDR3 protein: ASSLSTRLKEQF
J gene: TRBJ2-1
clone size: NA
V gene: TRBV7-9

CDR3 protein: ASRRRGSTDTQY
J gene: TRBJ2-3
clone size: NA
V gene: TRBV6-1

CDR3 protein: ASSQTSQGRGNEKLF
J gene: TRBJ1-4
clone size: NA
V gene: TRBV4-3

CDR3 protein: ASRPGQGACGYT
J gene: TRBJ1-2
clone size: NA
V gene: TRBV19

CDR3 protein: ASKPGNQPQH
J gene: TRBJ1-5
clone size: few
V gene: TRBV2

CDR3 protein: ASSSKQGADTEAF
J gene: TRBJ1-1
clone size: NA
V gene: TRBV5-1

CDR3 protein: ASSLAVRDSLYNEQF
J gene: TRBJ2-1
clone size: NA
V gene: TRBV5-4

CDR3 protein: ASSLGIGRESDTEAF
J gene: TRBJ1-1
clone size: NA
V gene: TRBV5-6

CDR3 protein: ASSPFTGNVNYGYT
J gene: TRBJ1-2
clone size: NA
V gene: TRBV5-6

CDR3 protein: ASSRATQGATGGYGYT
J gene: TRBJ1-2
clone size: NA
V gene: TRBV14

CDR3 protein: ASRRPGYGYT
J gene: TRBJ1-2
clone size: NA
V gene: TRBV27

CDR3 protein: ASSDSRPLLRTGDCEQY
J gene: TRBJ2-7
clone size: NA
V gene: TRBV6-4

CDR3 protein: ASSLYWRTGVSYEQY
J gene: TRBJ2-7
clone size: NA
V gene: TRBV28

CDR3 protein: ASSISGQGMINQPQH
J gene: TRBJ1-5
clone size: NA
V gene: TRBV19

CDR3 protein: AISGPLEDGGTEAF
J gene: TRBJ1-1
clone size: NA
V gene: TRBV10-3

CDR3 protein: ASSFRGRGAF
J gene: TRBJ1-1
clone size: NA
V gene: TRBV6-5

CDR3 protein: ASSQDLRSPSGNTIY
J gene: TRBJ1-3
clone size: NA
V gene: TRBV4-1

CDR3 protein: ASSPGRSSYNSPLH
J gene: TRBJ1-6
clone size: NA
V gene: TRBV2

CDR3 protein: ASSIPAGLGGNTIY
J gene: TRBJ1-3
clone size: NA
V gene: TRBV19

CDR3 protein: ASSLRSLNTEAF
J gene: TRBJ1-1
clone size: once
V gene: TRBV5-6

CDR3 protein: ASSERSGSVRGLNTEAF
J gene: TRBJ1-1
clone size: NA
V gene: TRBV2

CDR3 protein: ASSAQDQVPRVYEQY
J gene: TRBJ2-7
clone size: once
V gene: TRBV9

CDR3 protein: ASSLRRLEGTSGGETQY
J gene: TRBJ2-5
clone size: NA
V gene: TRBV7-2

CDR3 protein: ASSSLTRGVYNEQF
J gene: TRBJ2-1
clone size: NA
V gene: TRBV11-2

CDR3 protein: ASSVGRAGEGNQPQH
J gene: TRBJ1-5
clone size: NA
V gene: TRBV19

CDR3 protein: AISLGGANTDTQY
J gene: TRBJ2-3
clone size: NA
V gene: TRBV10-3

CDR3 protein: ASSLQTGGDGYT
J gene: TRBJ1-2
clone size: NA
V gene: TRBV5-1

CDR3 protein: ASSRRNVNEKLF
J gene: TRBJ1-4
clone size: few
V gene: TRBV4-1

CDR3 protein: ASSQDTLASGGAGEQF
J gene: TRBJ2-1
clone size: once
V gene: TRBV4-1

CDR3 protein: ASTEDAARGEAF
J gene: TRBJ1-1
clone size: NA
V gene: TRBV5-1

CDR3 protein: ASSQARNYGYT
J gene: TRBJ1-2
clone size: NA
V gene: TRBV4-1

CDR3 protein: AWSRRDLRGISPLH
J gene: TRBJ1-6
clone size: NA
V gene: TRBV30

CDR3 protein: AISESVSPGGNTIY
J gene: TRBJ1-3
clone size: NA
V gene: TRBV10-3

CDR3 protein: ASSEAIQAGPYEQY
J gene: TRBJ2-7
clone size: NA
V gene: TRBV6-1

CDR3 protein: ASGLKSEAF
J gene: TRBJ1-1
clone size: NA
V gene: TRBV12-5

CDR3 protein: ASSEAGQGPTDTQY
J gene: TRBJ2-3
clone size: NA
V gene: TRBV6-1

CDR3 protein: ASSPSQAKNIQY
J gene: TRBJ2-4
clone size: NA
V gene: TRBV7-2

CDR3 protein: ASSPRDRGRDTEAF
J gene: TRBJ1-1
clone size: NA
V gene: TRBV7-9

CDR3 protein: ASSQDGLAGVQETQY
J gene: TRBJ2-5
clone size: NA
V gene: TRBV4-2

CDR3 protein: ASSEGGGTGGTGELF
J gene: TRBJ2-2
clone size: once
V gene: TRBV13

CDR3 protein: ASSQGQVQSWNEQF
J gene: TRBJ2-1
clone size: NA
V gene: TRBV4-1

CDR3 protein: ASSQTLLGGFSYNEQF
J gene: TRBJ2-1
clone size: NA
V gene: TRBV4-3

CDR3 protein: ASSPKVDRPREETQY
J gene: TRBJ2-5
clone size: NA
V gene: TRBV5-1

CDR3 protein: ATSRGALPPNGDEQF
J gene: TRBJ2-1
clone size: few
V gene: TRBV15

CDR3 protein: ASSLLRTGGASEKLF
J gene: TRBJ1-4
clone size: NA
V gene: TRBV7-2

CDR3 protein: ASSLVSPDRGPMNTEAF
J gene: TRBJ1-1
clone size: NA
V gene: TRBV5-1